These 7 T cell receptor beta chains were sequenced from one sample in a study of blood T cell repertoires in COVID-19. Clones were sequenced by immunoSEQ multiplex PCR, and TCRdb holds only the in-frame ones, with some missing. Of hundreds of thousands of clones listed, roughly 88% are singletons. The source material was peripheral blood. The receptors shown here come from a woman in her twenties or thirties with acute or convalescent COVID-19.

The rearrangement links TRBV7-9 to TRBJ2-4; 8 nucleotides agree with TRBD1. The trim removed 5 bases at V and 7 bases at J, leaving 4 bases unmatched. The CDR3 spans 13 residues. Germline loops: CDR1 SEHNR, CDR2 FQNEAQ (reference sequence). The CDR3 here is CASSPGGENIQYF. Written as DNA, the CDR3 is TGTGCCAGCAGCCCAGGGGGCGAGAACATTCAGTACTTC.

The genes are TRBV2 and TRBJ1-4, with D perhaps TRBD1 (5 bases). Trimming left V 1 base short and J 7 bases short, with 16 bases between. This CDR3 comprises 16 residues. Germline V lookup: CDR1 SNHLY, CDR2 FYNNEI. In DNA form, the CDR3 reads TGTGCCAGCAGTGAAGGATCGCGGGGCGGGCGTGAAAAACTGTTTTTT. Protein product: CASSEGSRGGREKLFF.

The V gene is TRBV7-9, the J gene TRBJ1-4; TRBD1 agrees at 11 bases. Germline assignment: CDR1 SEHNR and CDR2 FQNEAQ (reference sequence). The CDR3 extends over 16 amino acids. V dropped 5 bases and J dropped 8; count of bases not matched to a gene: 10. The CDR3 sequence is CASSLIAGTGGEKLFF. The DNA for the CDR3 is TGTGCCAGCAGCCTGATCGCCGGGACAGGGGGGGAAAAACTGTTTTTT.

This chain links TRBV5-4 with TRBJ2-2; 16 bases map to TRBD2. With 4 bases clipped from V and 5 bases from J, the junction kept 5 bases outside the gene matches. This CDR3 has 17 amino acids. Germline V lookup: CDR1 SGHNT, CDR2 YYREEE (reference sequence). CDR3 sequence: CASSPPGLAGGTGELFF. The DNA for the CDR3 is TGTGCCAGCAGCCCGCCGGGACTAGCGGGAGGGACCGGGGAGCTGTTTTTT. Combining the CDR3 with reference TRBV5-4 and TRBJ2-2 gives the whole variable domain ETGVTQSPTHLIKTRGQQVTLRCSSQSGHNTVSWYQQALGQGPQFIFQYYREEENGRGNFPPRFSGLQFPNYSSELNVNALELDDSALYLCASSPPGLAGGTGELFFGEGSRLTVL.

V gene TRBV19 combines with J gene TRBJ1-1; D is possibly TRBD1 (5 bases). The CDR3 length is 16 residues. V shed 5 bases and J shed 4 bases, with 20 bases lying between them. The germline V gene encodes CDR1 LNHDA and CDR2 SQIVND (reference sequence). Written as DNA, the CDR3 is TGTGCCAGTAGTCAGCCCCGTGGGGGGGGAGTCACTGAAGCTTTCTTT. Its translation is CASSQPRGGGVTEAFF. The whole variable domain, remainder taken from reference TRBV19 and TRBJ1-1, is DGGITQSPKYLFRKEGQNVTLSCEQNLNHDAMYWYRQDPGQGLRLIYYSQIVNDFQKGDIAEGYSVSREKKESFPLTVTSAQKNPTAFYLCASSQPRGGGVTEAFFGQGTRLTVV.

The CDR3 DNA is TGTGCCAGCTCCGGGCAAAGGGGACTACGATATACGCAGTATTTT. The encoded protein is CASSGQRGLRYTQYF. V and J are TRBV2 and TRBJ2-3, with 7 positions matching TRBD2. Per germline, CDR1 SNHLY and CDR2 FYNNEI. The ends lost 8 bases at V and 7 bases at J; junction bases unmatched: 15. The CDR3 has 15 amino acids.

DNA of the CDR3: TGCGCCAGCAGTGATTCTGCGGGAGGCTTAGGCGAGCAGTACTTC. The encoded protein is CASSDSAGGLGEQYF. The chain carries TRBV10-1 and TRBJ2-7, with 8 positions matching TRBD2. The CDR3 totals 15 residues. In germline, CDR1 is WNHNN, CDR2 SYGVQD (reference sequence). The V and J ends lost 3 bases and 6 bases, in that order; junction bases with no gene match: 10.